One sample yielded the 5 T cell receptor beta chains listed below, sequenced in a study of shared clonotypes between healthy human individuals. The repertoire was sequenced with immunoSEQ multiplex PCR; TCRdb's copy has only in-frame clones and lacks some. Of about 1.5 million clones in the sample, roughly 97% were seen once. The sequencing input was naive CD4+ T cells sorted from blood. The sample's subset: CD45RA+ positively selected. The receptors shown here come from a man aged 30 to 39 in good health.

This clone occurred once. This chain connects TRBV5-4 to TRBJ1-1; no reliable D call. Germline V gene data show CDR1 as SGHNT and CDR2 as YYREEE (reference sequence). Deletions cut 0 bases from V and 1 base from J, with 7 bases between. This CDR3 region has 14 residues. The chain's CDR3 is CASSLDPGNTEAFF. The CDR3 bases are TGTGCCAGCAGCTTGGATCCGGGGAACACTGAAGCTTTCTTT.

In DNA form, the CDR3 reads TGTGCCAGCAGCCCCTTCCGCAGGGAGTGGAGCACAGATACGCAGTATTTT. Protein: CASSPFRREWSTDTQYF. This rearrangement joins TRBV7-9 to TRBJ2-3, with D perhaps matching TRBD1 or TRBD2 (5 bases each). The V gene's germline CDR1 is SEHNR and CDR2 FQNEAQ (reference sequence). There are 17 residues in the CDR3. V was cut by 5 bases and J by 0 bases, with 18 bases left in between.

The chain recombines TRBV7-8 with TRBJ1-2; 9 positions agree with TRBD1. The CDR3 loop spans 15 amino acids. The V gene end was trimmed by 5 bases and the J gene end by 4 bases; junction bases not matched to a gene: 8. From germline, CDR1 is SGHVS and CDR2 FQNEAQ. CDR3 in DNA: TGTGCCAGCAGCCCGTGGGACAGGGATCTCTATGGCTACACCTTC. It yields the protein CASSPWDRDLYGYTF.

J is TRBJ1-5 and V is TRBV28; D is ambiguous. The V end was cut by 2 bases, the J end by 0 bases, with 14 bases between. Germline values: CDR1 MDHEN, CDR2 SYDVKM. The CDR3 is 17 residues long. The CDR3 DNA follows: TGTGCCAGCAGTTTAAATCACCTACTCTCTAGCAATCAGCCCCAGCATTTT. Protein: CASSLNHLLSSNQPQHF.

The V and J genes are TRBV9 and TRBJ2-1; 14 positions match TRBD2. Trimming at V came to 4 bases and at J to 1 base, leaving 16 bases not matched to a gene. CDR1 and CDR2 from the germline V gene are SGDLS and YYNGEE. CDR3 length: 21 residues. The CDR3 reads CASSFHARKGTSGSSYNEQFF. The CDR3 region has the DNA TGTGCCAGCAGCTTCCACGCCAGGAAAGGGACTAGCGGGAGTTCCTACAATGAGCAGTTCTTC.